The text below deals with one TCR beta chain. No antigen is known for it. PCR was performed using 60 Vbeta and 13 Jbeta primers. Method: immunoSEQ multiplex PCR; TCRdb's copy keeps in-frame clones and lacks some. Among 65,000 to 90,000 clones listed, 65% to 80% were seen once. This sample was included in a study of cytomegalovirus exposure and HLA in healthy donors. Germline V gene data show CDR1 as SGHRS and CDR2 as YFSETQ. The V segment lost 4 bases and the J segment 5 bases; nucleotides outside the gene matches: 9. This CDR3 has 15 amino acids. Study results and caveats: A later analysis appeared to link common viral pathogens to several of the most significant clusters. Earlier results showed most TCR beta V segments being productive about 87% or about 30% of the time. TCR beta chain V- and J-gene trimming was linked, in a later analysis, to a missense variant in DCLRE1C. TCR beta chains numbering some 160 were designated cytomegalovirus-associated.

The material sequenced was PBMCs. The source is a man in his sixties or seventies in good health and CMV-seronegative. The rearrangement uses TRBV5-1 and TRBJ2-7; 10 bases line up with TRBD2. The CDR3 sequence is CASSLLAGASHEQYF. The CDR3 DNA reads TGCGCCAGCAGCCTCCTAGCGGGAGCGTCCCACGAGCAGTACTTC.